What follows are 17 T cell receptor beta chains derived from one specimen sequenced in a study of blood T cell repertoires in COVID-19. Repertoires were generated with immunoSEQ multiplex PCR, while TCRdb's copy carries only in-frame clones and drops some. The table includes approximately 350,000 clones, 80% to 90% detected once. Sequencing used peripheral blood. Receptors originate from a woman between 55 and 75 years old with COVID-19, enrolled during active disease.

The chain links TRBV7-8 to TRBJ2-3; 8 bases fit TRBD2. The CDR3 extends over 18 amino acids. J was trimmed by 0 bases and V by 5 bases; bases with no gene match: 13. Germline values: CDR1 SGHVS, CDR2 FQNEAQ. CDR3 DNA: TGTGCCAGCAGCCCTAGTGGGCTAGCGGGCGGGAGCACAGATACGCAGTATTTT. Protein product: CASSPSGLAGGSTDTQYF.

V is TRBV19 and J is TRBJ2-7; 8 nucleotides line up with TRBD1. The junction had 6 bases not matched to a gene; V was cut back by 5 bases and J by 0 bases. The germline V gene has CDR1 LNHDA and CDR2 SQIVND (reference sequence). The CDR3 length is 15 residues. DNA of the CDR3: TGTGCCAGTAGTTTCGGACAGGGAAGCTCCTACGAGCAGTACTTC. Protein sequence: CASSFGQGSSYEQYF. The entire variable domain, with the rest obtained from reference TRBV19 and TRBJ2-7, is as follows: DGGITQSPKYLFRKEGQNVTLSCEQNLNHDAMYWYRQDPGQGLRLIYYSQIVNDFQKGDIAEGYSVSREKKESFPLTVTSAQKNPTAFYLCASSFGQGSSYEQYFGPGTRLTVT.

The V gene is TRBV12-5, the J gene TRBJ2-5; 13 bases are a match to TRBD2. This CDR3 region has 16 residues. Germline V CDR1 and CDR2: LGHNT, FRNRAP. The trim removed 1 base at V and 5 bases at J, leaving 4 bases unmatched. For the CDR3, the DNA is TGTGCTAGTGGTTTGGGACTAGCGGGGGGTGGGGAGACCCAGTACTTC. It specifies CASGLGLAGGGETQYF. Full variable domain (outside the CDR3, taken from reference TRBV12-5 and TRBJ2-5): DARVTQTPRHKVTEMGQEVTMRCQPILGHNTVFWYRQTMMQGLELLAYFRNRAPLDDSGMPKDRFSAEMPDATLATLKIQPSEPRDSAVYFCASGLGLAGGGETQYFGPGTRLLVL.

The chain has TRBV7-2 and TRBJ1-3; 9 nucleotides agree with TRBD1. The V gene's germline CDR1 is SGHTA and CDR2 FQGNSA. J lost 3 bases, V lost 8 bases, and 8 bases had no gene match. The CDR3 is made up of 15 amino acids. CDR3 sequence reads: CASGSQGAGGNTIYF. CDR3 in DNA: TGTGCCAGCGGCTCACAGGGGGCCGGTGGAAACACCATATATTTT.

The chain links TRBV28 to TRBJ2-3; D is possibly TRBD2 (6 bases). Germline lookup yields CDR1 MDHEN and CDR2 SYDVKM. V was trimmed by 7 bases and J by 6 bases, leaving 14 bases between them. The CDR3 is made up of 13 amino acids. The CDR3 coding sequence is TGTGCCAGCAATTTCTTTGCGGGGGATACGCAGTATTTT. Protein sequence: CASNFFAGDTQYF.

V usage is TRBV7-3 and J usage is TRBJ2-5; 10 nucleotides match TRBD2. CDR3 length: 14 amino acids. V shed 5 bases and J 5 bases; nucleotides not matched to a gene: 5. The germline CDR1 and CDR2 sequences are SGHTA and FQGTGA. CDR3 in DNA: TGTGCCAGCAGCCTCGGACTAGCGGAGGAGACCCAGTACTTC. This encodes CASSLGLAEETQYF.

This clone occurred once. CDR3 DNA sequence: TGTGCCAGCAGCGTAGGGGACAGGGCAAACTATGGCTACACCTTC. It is translated as CASSVGDRANYGYTF. The rearrangement joins TRBV9 to TRBJ1-2; 9 bases align to TRBD1. The V gene end was trimmed by 0 bases and the J gene end by 2 bases; junction bases not matched to a gene: 2. This CDR3 spans 15 amino acids. CDR1 is SGDLS and CDR2 is YYNGEE in the germline V gene.

The chain employs TRBV5-1 and TRBJ2-3, with TRBD1 matching 9 bases. The trim removed 4 bases at V and 2 bases at J, leaving 8 bases unmatched. The germline V gene encodes CDR1 SGHRS and CDR2 YFSETQ. This CDR3 comprises 16 residues. This CDR3 reads CASSTGQGKNTDTQYF. Here the CDR3 DNA reads TGCGCCAGCAGCACGGGACAGGGAAAGAACACAGATACGCAGTATTTT.

The J gene is TRBJ2-5, the V gene TRBV3-1 (or the pseudogene TRBV3-2); D is unresolved. Germline loops: CDR1 LGHDT, CDR2 YNNKEL (reference sequence). The V end was cut by 6 bases, the J end by 1 base, with 9 bases between. The CDR3 is 13 residues long. Here the CDR3 DNA reads TGTGCCAGCAGACAGACATCCCAAGAGACCCAGTACTTC. It specifies CASRQTSQETQYF.

This chain links TRBV7-3 with TRBJ2-2; TRBD1 is a possible D gene (6 bases). Germline V gene lookup returns CDR1 SGHTA and CDR2 FQGTGA. The V gene lost 0 bases and the J gene lost 0 bases, with 17 bases spanning the gap. The CDR3 is 19 amino acids. The CDR3 loop is CASSLTAPDSTANTGELFF. The DNA for the CDR3 is TGTGCCAGCAGCTTAACCGCCCCGGACAGTACGGCGAACACCGGGGAGCTGTTTTTT.

This clone showed up just once. J is TRBJ1-2 and V is TRBV6-1; no firm D call. V was pared by 2 bases and J by 8 bases, with 12 bases between. The CDR3 length is 13 residues. The germline CDR1 and CDR2 sequences are MNHNS and SASEGT. The DNA of the CDR3 is TGTGCCAGCAGTGAACAGAGGGATGGGGGCTACACCTTC. Encoded protein: CASSEQRDGGYTF.

This clone was observed once. V gene TRBV27 combines with J gene TRBJ2-7, with a possible D match to TRBD1 (6 bases). The CDR3 has 15 residues. Trimming removed 4 bases from V and 6 bases from J, with 19 bases in between. Per germline, CDR1 MNHEY and CDR2 SMNVEV (reference sequence). The CDR3 bases are TGTGCCAGCAGTTCAGGAGCCGGGACACCGATCGAGCAGTACTTC. Its protein product is CASSSGAGTPIEQYF.

The CDR3 sequence is CASSQLAWYTGELFF. As DNA, the CDR3 is TGTGCCAGCAGCCAATTAGCGTGGTACACCGGGGAGCTGTTTTTT. J is TRBJ2-2 and V is TRBV14; possibly TRBD2 for D (5 bases). The V gene's germline CDR1 is SGHDN and CDR2 FVKESK. V shed 2 bases and J shed 3 bases, with 10 bases lying between them. CDR3 length equals 15 residues.

The chain has TRBV4-3 and TRBJ1-1, with TRBD1 matching 9 bases. Germline CDR1 and CDR2: LGHNA and YSLEER. The trim removed 0 bases at V and 4 bases at J, leaving 6 bases unmatched. The CDR3 length is 16 residues. As DNA, the CDR3 is TGCGCCAGCAGCCAAGACCCTCCGACAGGGGGCACTGAAGCTTTCTTT. It codes for CASSQDPPTGGTEAFF.

The rearrangement uses TRBV5-6 and TRBJ1-2; 7 bases fit TRBD1. V dropped 5 bases and J dropped 6; count of bases not matched to a gene: 10. The V gene's germline CDR1 is SGHDT and CDR2 YYEEEE. This CDR3 comprises 14 residues. CDR3 DNA: TGTGCCAGCAGTCTCTCGCCAGGGGGTAATGGCTACACCTTC. This encodes CASSLSPGGNGYTF. Filled out from reference TRBV5-6 and TRBJ1-2, the complete variable domain reads DAGVTQSPTHLIKTRGQQVTLRCSPKSGHDTVSWYQQALGQGPQFIFQYYEEEERQRGNFPDRFSGHQFPNYSSELNVNALLLGDSALYLCASSLSPGGNGYTFGSGTRLTVV.

The chain has TRBV19 and TRBJ1-5; D is perhaps TRBD1 (6 bases). The germline CDR1 and CDR2 sequences are LNHDA and SQIVND (reference sequence). V was shortened by 8 bases and J by 4 bases, with 21 bases between the two germline ends. There are 16 residues in the CDR3. The CDR3 DNA is TGTGCCAGTGGACGCATACAGGGAATTGGTAATCAGCCCCAGCATTTT. Protein sequence: CASGRIQGIGNQPQHF.

This chain uses TRBV3-1 (or the pseudogene TRBV3-2) with TRBJ2-3; 7 bases match TRBD2. This CDR3 contains 15 residues. Trimming took 5 bases from V and 8 from J; bases not matched to a gene: 13. In germline, CDR1 is LGHDT, CDR2 YNNKEL (reference sequence). The CDR3, as DNA: TGTGCCAGCAGCTCCCGTACGGGAGGCCTGGGTACGCAGTATTTT. Residues: CASSSRTGGLGTQYF.